The 28 T cell receptor beta chains given below trace back to one sample, sequenced in a study of blood T cell repertoires in COVID-19 (TCRdb year 2020). The library was produced with the immunoSEQ multiplex PCR assay. TCRdb stores this immuneACCESS table with in-frame sequences only. Part of the clones is absent; in the studies checked, under half of the shortfall reflects unresolved V genes, and no reason is known for the rest. The sample profile shows approximately 200,000 clones; approximately 84% of them were found once. The ten biggest clones cover approximately 6.9% of the sample. What was sequenced was peripheral blood. These receptors originate from a human donor with acute or convalescent COVID-19. The donor label of this sample is uncertain.

The CDR3 DNA sequence: TGTGCCAGCAGTGAAAGAGGGACTAGCGGGTTTAGCTCCTACAATGAGCAGTTCTTC. It encodes CASSERGTSGFSSYNEQFF. The chain combines TRBV6-1 with TRBJ2-1; TRBD2 agrees at 12 bases. This CDR3 contains 19 residues. The V and J ends lost 2 bases and 0 bases, in that order; junction bases with no gene match: 8. The germline CDR1 and CDR2 sequences are MNHNS and SASEGT.

The chain combines TRBV5-1 with TRBJ2-2; 7 bases map to TRBD2. The V and J ends lost 1 base and 0 bases, in that order; junction bases with no gene match: 0. The CDR3 has 15 amino acids. Germline V gene sequence: CDR1 SGHRS, CDR2 YFSETQ. CDR3 coding DNA: TGCGCCAGCAGCTTGAGCGGGACGAACACCGGGGAGCTGTTTTTT. Protein: CASSLSGTNTGELFF. Together with reference TRBV5-1 and TRBJ2-2, the CDR3 gives the full variable domain: KAGVTQTPRYLIKTRGQQVTLSCSPISGHRSVSWYQQTPGQGLQFLFEYFSETQRNKGNFPGRFSGRQFSNSRSEMNVSTLELGDSALYLCASSLSGTNTGELFFGEGSRLTVL.

The rearrangement joins TRBV4-2 to TRBJ2-4; TRBD2 agrees at 7 bases. The ends lost 3 bases at V and 8 bases at J; junction bases unmatched: 13. CDR3 length equals 16 residues. The germline V gene has CDR1 LGHNA and CDR2 YNFKEQ. The CDR3: CASSQAGTVREDIQYF. In DNA, the CDR3 is TGTGCCAGCAGCCAGGCTGGGACCGTCCGGGAGGACATTCAGTACTTC.

This chain links TRBV10-2 with TRBJ2-1, with TRBD2 matching over 10 bases. The CDR3 extends over 13 amino acids. The germline V gene encodes CDR1 WSHSY and CDR2 SAAADI. V lost 8 bases and J lost 9; bases outside the gene matches: 7. The CDR3 is CASGTSVVLEQFF. CDR3 DNA sequence: TGCGCCAGCGGGACTAGCGTCGTTCTTGAGCAGTTCTTC.

The chain carries TRBV4-2 and TRBJ2-2; 9 positions agree with TRBD1. There are 14 residues in the CDR3. From germline, CDR1 is LGHNA and CDR2 YNFKEQ. V shed 4 bases, J shed 5 bases, and the junction held 2 bases outside the gene matches. CDR3 residues: CASSRDRETGELFF. The CDR3 DNA reads as TGTGCCAGCAGCCGGGACAGGGAAACCGGGGAGCTGTTTTTT.

The gene calls are TRBV6-5 and TRBJ2-7, with TRBD1 matching over 11 bases. CDR3 length equals 15 residues. The V and J ends lost 8 bases and 0 bases, in that order; junction bases with no gene match: 6. Germline lookup yields CDR1 MNHEY and CDR2 SVGAGI. CDR3 sequence: CASGGGTGGSYEQYF. CDR3 sequence (DNA): TGTGCCAGCGGCGGGGGGACAGGGGGCTCCTACGAGCAGTACTTC.

J is TRBJ1-6 and V is TRBV4-3; no definite D call. The length of the CDR3 is 16 residues. The V end lost 0 bases, the J end lost 9 bases, and 15 bases lay between the germline ends. Germline CDR1 and CDR2: LGHNA and YSLEER. The CDR3 coding sequence is TGCGCCAGCAGCCAAGATCGGAACAGTAACGGTTCACCCCTCCACTTT. This sequence encodes CASSQDRNSNGSPLHF.

The gene calls are TRBV29-1 and TRBJ1-1; D unclear. V lost 6 bases and J 3 bases, leaving 11 bases between the germline ends. CDR1 is SQVTM, CDR2 ANQGSEA, per germline. The CDR3 consists of 12 residues. CDR3 residues: CSVVQEYTEAFF. The CDR3 region has the DNA TGCAGCGTCGTCCAGGAATACACTGAAGCTTTCTTT.

The chain links TRBV5-1 to TRBJ2-4; 12 bases map to TRBD2. The ends lost 4 bases at V and 4 bases at J; junction bases unmatched: 6. The length of the CDR3 is 16 residues. Germline CDR1 and CDR2: SGHRS and YFSETQ. The CDR3 sequence: CASSPTSGGLKNIQYF. The CDR3 coding sequence is TGCGCCAGCAGCCCCACTAGCGGGGGGTTAAAAAACATTCAGTACTTC.

The genes are TRBV29-1 and TRBJ1-1; D gene ambiguous. From germline, CDR1 is SQVTM and CDR2 ANQGSEA. Deletions cut 4 bases from V and 5 bases from J, with 11 bases between. The CDR3 contains 12 residues. CDR3 residues: CSVGRGGTEAFF. DNA of the CDR3: TGCAGCGTTGGCCGGGGAGGGACTGAAGCTTTCTTT.

This clone has just a few counts. This chain links TRBV28 with TRBJ2-1; tentative D call: TRBD1 (6 bases). V was trimmed by 8 bases and J by 6 bases, leaving 14 bases between them. The germline V gene encodes CDR1 MDHEN and CDR2 SYDVKM. CDR3 length: 13 residues. The DNA for the CDR3 is TGTGCCAGCGAGGCCGGACAGAGCAATGAGCAGTTCTTC. It yields the protein CASEAGQSNEQFF.

The chain has TRBV2 and TRBJ2-5, with D tentatively TRBD2 (5 bases). The CDR3 is 17 residues long. CDR1 and CDR2 from the germline V gene are SNHLY and FYNNEI. The ends were cut back, 6 bases at V and 2 bases at J, with 22 bases in the middle. The CDR3 loop is CASSQKAGSERQETQYF. The CDR3 coding sequence is TGTGCCAGCAGCCAAAAGGCGGGCTCGGAGCGACAAGAGACCCAGTACTTC.

The V and J genes are TRBV7-9 and TRBJ2-1; D gene unclear. The CDR3 contains 13 residues. Deletions cut 5 bases from V and 4 bases from J, with 9 bases between. Germline V gene lookup returns CDR1 SEHNR and CDR2 FQNEAQ (reference sequence). The CDR3 region has the DNA TGTGCCAGCAGCCTCATAGAATACAATGAGCAGTTCTTC. Translated: CASSLIEYNEQFF.

CDR3 DNA sequence: TGCGCCAGCTGTGGACAGATGAACACTGAAGCTTTCTTT. Amino acids: CASCGQMNTEAFF. The chain joins TRBV5-1 to TRBJ1-1, with D possibly TRBD1 on 6 matching bases. Germline V CDR1 and CDR2: SGHRS, YFSETQ. V was pared by 7 bases and J by 0 bases, with 10 bases between. This CDR3 spans 13 amino acids.

This chain links TRBV6-5 with TRBJ1-4; tentatively, D is TRBD1 (5 bases). Trimming took off 6 bases at V and 7 bases at J, with 18 bases between the two ends. The CDR3 has 15 amino acids. Germline-derived CDR1 and CDR2 are MNHEY and SVGAGI. CDR3 residues: CASRAERQTTEKLFF. The CDR3 DNA follows: TGTGCCAGCAGGGCCGAGCGACAGACGACTGAAAAACTGTTTTTT.

Comments on this clone: Other nucleotide sequences in the sample specify the same CDR3. The chain joins TRBV18 to TRBJ1-2; TRBD1 agrees at 9 bases. V lost 0 bases and J lost 5; bases outside the gene matches: 1. The CDR3 runs 14 residues. Germline V gene lookup returns CDR1 KGHSH and CDR2 LQKENI. The CDR3 DNA is TGTGCCAGCTCACCACCGGGACAGGGATATGGCTACACCTTC. This sequence encodes CASSPPGQGYGYTF.

V and J are TRBV7-9 and TRBJ1-3, with TRBD1 matching 9 bases. V shed 5 bases and J 0 bases; nucleotides not matched to a gene: 5. The CDR3 loop spans 16 amino acids. Germline CDR1 reads SEHNR; CDR2 reads FQNEAQ (reference sequence). CDR3 sequence: CASSIWTGVSGNTIYF. The CDR3 DNA reads TGTGCCAGCAGCATATGGACAGGGGTCTCTGGAAACACCATATATTTT.

This clone has just a few counts. The sample has other DNA sequences that encode this CDR3 too. CDR3 loop: CASSPGQNTEAFF. For the CDR3, the DNA is TGTGCCAGCTCACCGGGGCAGAACACTGAAGCTTTCTTT. The chain has TRBV18 and TRBJ1-1, with D possibly being TRBD1 (5 bases). Trimming took 3 bases from V and 1 from J, leaving 6 bases between them. The CDR3 extends over 13 amino acids. Germline-derived CDR1 and CDR2 are KGHSH and LQKENI.

The count of this clone is one. The chain uses TRBV19 and TRBJ1-1; 11 bases fit TRBD1. This CDR3 has 14 residues. J lost 7 bases, V lost 5 bases, and 6 bases had no gene match. The germline CDR1 and CDR2 sequences are LNHDA and SQIVND (reference sequence). CDR3 residues: CASSLGDRGVEAFF. The CDR3 nucleotides are TGTGCCAGTAGTCTGGGGGACAGGGGGGTTGAAGCTTTCTTT.

V gene TRBV6-6 combines with J gene TRBJ1-1; maybe TRBD1 (5 bases). V was clipped by 5 bases and J by 2 bases, with 9 bases between them. From germline, CDR1 is MNHNY and CDR2 SVGAGI (reference sequence). This CDR3 region has 13 residues. CDR3 in amino acids: CASSGQLNTEAFF. In DNA, the CDR3 is TGTGCCAGCAGTGGACAACTTAACACTGAAGCTTTCTTT.

The V call is TRBV7-9, the J call TRBJ1-4; D perhaps matches TRBD1 (5 bases). CDR3 length: 17 residues. Germline CDR1 SEHNR, CDR2 FQNEAQ (reference sequence). Trimming pared 5 bases from V and 0 bases from J, leaving 16 bases between. CDR3 nucleotide sequence: TGTGCCAGCAGCCCAACGGGGGGACCTGCAACTAATGAAAAACTGTTTTTT. Amino acid sequence: CASSPTGGPATNEKLFF.

The rearrangement joins TRBV28 to TRBJ1-5; the D is unclear. The CDR3 has 15 amino acids. The V gene's germline CDR1 is MDHEN and CDR2 SYDVKM. Trimming pared 5 bases from V and 3 bases from J, leaving 14 bases between. The CDR3 loop reads CASSPGSSPNQPQHF. The CDR3 nucleotides read TGTGCCAGCAGTCCGGGGAGCAGTCCCAATCAGCCCCAGCATTTT.

The V and J genes are TRBV6-5 and TRBJ2-2; 10 nucleotides line up with TRBD2. The CDR3 is 15 residues long. V lost 4 bases, J lost 6 bases, and 5 bases stayed unmatched. Germline V gene sequence: CDR1 MNHEY, CDR2 SVGAGI. CDR3 region: CASSLASGSSGELFF. The CDR3 nucleotides read TGTGCCAGCAGTTTAGCTAGCGGGAGTTCCGGGGAGCTGTTTTTT.

This clone was picked up a small number of times. The J gene is TRBJ2-3, the V gene TRBV10-3; TRBD2 is a possible D gene (6 bases). CDR3 length: 14 residues. V lost 4 bases and J 1 base, leaving 9 bases between the germline ends. Germline values: CDR1 ENHRY, CDR2 SYGVKD. The CDR3 DNA sequence: TGTGCCATCAGTGCCGGAGGGGGCACAGATACGCAGTATTTT. As protein: CAISAGGGTDTQYF.

The rearrangement links TRBV27 to TRBJ2-4; D not certain. The V and J ends lost 2 bases and 6 bases respectively, with 8 bases between them. The germline V gene encodes CDR1 MNHEY and CDR2 SMNVEV (reference sequence). CDR3 size: 13 residues. CDR3 nucleotides: TGTGCCAGCAGTTTAGATCGGAGAAACATTCAGTACTTC. Its translation: CASSLDRRNIQYF.

This chain connects TRBV27 to TRBJ1-2, with TRBD1 as a possible D gene (5 bases). Germline values: CDR1 MNHEY, CDR2 SMNVEV (reference sequence). V lost 0 bases and J lost 8, with 13 bases in between. The CDR3 runs to 14 residues. The CDR3 nucleotides are TGTGCCAGCAGTTTATCGTCTCAGGGTAAAGGCTACACCTTC. It yields the protein CASSLSSQGKGYTF.

This clone was recorded only once. J is TRBJ2-5 and V is TRBV20-1; TRBD1 aligns across 8 bases. CDR1 is DFQATT and CDR2 is SNEGSKA in the germline V gene (reference sequence). CDR3 size: 14 residues. After removal of 3 bases from V and 5 bases from J, the junction contained 8 bases not matched to a gene. The CDR3 DNA reads as TGCAGTGCTAGTAACAGGGGGGCGGGGGAGACCCAGTACTTC. It codes for CSASNRGAGETQYF.

The chain's CDR3 is CASSPATGFYGYTF. CDR3 sequence (DNA): TGTGCCAGCTCACCCGCGACAGGGTTCTATGGCTACACCTTC. V usage is TRBV18 and J usage is TRBJ1-2; 7 nucleotides match TRBD1. The CDR3 loop spans 14 amino acids. Germline V gene lookup returns CDR1 KGHSH and CDR2 LQKENI. V gave up 3 bases and J gave up 4 bases; unmatched junction bases: 5.